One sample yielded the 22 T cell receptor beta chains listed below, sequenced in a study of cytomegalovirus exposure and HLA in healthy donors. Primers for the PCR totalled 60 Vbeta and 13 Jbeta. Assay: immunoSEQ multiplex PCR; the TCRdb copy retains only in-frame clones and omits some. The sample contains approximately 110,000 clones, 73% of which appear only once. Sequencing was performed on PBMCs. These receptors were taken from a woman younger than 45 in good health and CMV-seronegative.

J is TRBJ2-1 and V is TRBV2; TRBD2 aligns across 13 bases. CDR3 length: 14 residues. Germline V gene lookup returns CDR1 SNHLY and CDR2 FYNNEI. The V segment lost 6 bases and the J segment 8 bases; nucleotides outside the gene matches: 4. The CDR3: CASSTSGRVHEQFF. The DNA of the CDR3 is TGTGCCAGCAGCACTAGCGGGAGGGTCCATGAGCAGTTCTTC.

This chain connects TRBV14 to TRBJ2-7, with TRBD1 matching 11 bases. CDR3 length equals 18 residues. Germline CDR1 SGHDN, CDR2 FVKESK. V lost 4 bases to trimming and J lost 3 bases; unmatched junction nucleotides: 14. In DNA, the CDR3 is TGTGCCAGCAGCCCAAGGACAGGGGGCGGCTACTACTACTACGAGCAGTACTTC. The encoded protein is CASSPRTGGGYYYYEQYF.

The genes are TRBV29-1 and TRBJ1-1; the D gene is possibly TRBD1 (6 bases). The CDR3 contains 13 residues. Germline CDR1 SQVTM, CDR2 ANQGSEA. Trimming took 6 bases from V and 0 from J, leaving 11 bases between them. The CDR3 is CSVIDRLNTEAFF. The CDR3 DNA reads TGCAGCGTAATAGACAGGTTGAACACTGAAGCTTTCTTT.

The CDR3 here is CSGRRTGDYGYTF. CDR3 bases: TGCAGCGGACGTAGGACCGGGGACTATGGCTACACCTTC. The rearrangement uses TRBV29-1 and TRBJ1-2; D call uncertain. The V gene's germline CDR1 is SQVTM and CDR2 ANQGSEA. The germline V and J ends were trimmed by 7 bases and 3 bases, with 15 bases remaining between them. There are 13 residues in the CDR3.

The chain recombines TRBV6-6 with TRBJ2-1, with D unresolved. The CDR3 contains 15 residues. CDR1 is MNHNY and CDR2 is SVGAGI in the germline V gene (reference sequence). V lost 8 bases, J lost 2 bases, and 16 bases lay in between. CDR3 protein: CASRRSSLTYNEQFF. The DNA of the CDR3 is TGTGCCAGCCGGCGTAGTAGCCTTACCTACAATGAGCAGTTCTTC.

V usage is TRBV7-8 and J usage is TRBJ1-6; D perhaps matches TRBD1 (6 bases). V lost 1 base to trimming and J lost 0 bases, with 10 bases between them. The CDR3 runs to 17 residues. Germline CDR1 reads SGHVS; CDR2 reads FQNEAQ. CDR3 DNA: TGTGCCAGCAGCTTAGGACAGGCCAGCTCCTATAATTCACCCCTCCACTTT. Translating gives CASSLGQASSYNSPLHF.

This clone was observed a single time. CDR3 nucleotides: TGTGCCTGGTTTCGGGTGGGTATGAACACTGAAGCTTTCTTT. Translating gives CAWFRVGMNTEAFF. The chain carries TRBV30 and TRBJ1-1, with D hard to call. CDR1 and CDR2 from the germline V gene are GTSNPN and SVGIG (reference sequence). This CDR3 region has 14 residues. V was cut by 5 bases and J by 0 bases, with 13 bases left in between.

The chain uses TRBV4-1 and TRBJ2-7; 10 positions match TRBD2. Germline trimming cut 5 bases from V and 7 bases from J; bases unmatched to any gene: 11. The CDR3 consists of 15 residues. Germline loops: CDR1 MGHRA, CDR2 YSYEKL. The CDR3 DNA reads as TGCGCCAGCAGCAACGCTCTAGCGGGGGCGGGGGAGCAGTACTTC. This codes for CASSNALAGAGEQYF.

The CDR3 sequence: CASTSAGDTEAFF. The DNA of the CDR3 is TGCGCCAGCACATCCGCGGGGGATACTGAAGCTTTCTTT. The chain links TRBV5-1 to TRBJ1-1; TRBD1 is a possible D gene (5 bases). The V end lost 6 bases, the J end lost 5 bases, and 14 bases lay between the germline ends. Germline lookup yields CDR1 SGHRS and CDR2 YFSETQ. The CDR3 sequence is 13 residues long.

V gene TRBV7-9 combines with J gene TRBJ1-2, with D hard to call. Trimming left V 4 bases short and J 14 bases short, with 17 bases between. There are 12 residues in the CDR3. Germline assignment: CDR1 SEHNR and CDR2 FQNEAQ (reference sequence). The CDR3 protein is CASSSTSWYPTF. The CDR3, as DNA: TGTGCCAGCAGCTCCACATCATGGTATCCAACCTTC.

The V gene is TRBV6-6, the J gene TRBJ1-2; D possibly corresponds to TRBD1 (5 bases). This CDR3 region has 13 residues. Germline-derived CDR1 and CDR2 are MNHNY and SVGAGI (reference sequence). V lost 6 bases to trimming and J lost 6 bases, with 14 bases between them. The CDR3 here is CASRKWGVDGYTF. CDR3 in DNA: TGTGCCAGCAGGAAGTGGGGGGTTGATGGCTACACCTTC.

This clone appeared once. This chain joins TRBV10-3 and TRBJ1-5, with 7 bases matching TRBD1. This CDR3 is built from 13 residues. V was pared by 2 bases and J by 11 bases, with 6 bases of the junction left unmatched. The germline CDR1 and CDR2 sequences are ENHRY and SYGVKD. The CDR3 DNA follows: TGTGCCATCAGTGAGCGACAGGGTGGGTCCCAGCATTTT. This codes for CAISERQGGSQHF.

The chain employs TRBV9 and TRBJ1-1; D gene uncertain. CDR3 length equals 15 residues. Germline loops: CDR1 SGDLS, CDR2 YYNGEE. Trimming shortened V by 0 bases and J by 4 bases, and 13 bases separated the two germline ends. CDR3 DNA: TGTGCCAGCAGCGTAGCGGGCAGTCGGGGCACTGAAGCTTTCTTT. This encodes CASSVAGSRGTEAFF.

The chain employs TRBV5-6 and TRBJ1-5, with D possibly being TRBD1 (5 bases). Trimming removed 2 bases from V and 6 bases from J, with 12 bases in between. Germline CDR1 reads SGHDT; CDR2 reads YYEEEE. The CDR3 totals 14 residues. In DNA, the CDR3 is TGTGCCAGCAGCTTCGCGCAGGGCGGTCAGCCCCAGCATTTT. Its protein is CASSFAQGGQPQHF.

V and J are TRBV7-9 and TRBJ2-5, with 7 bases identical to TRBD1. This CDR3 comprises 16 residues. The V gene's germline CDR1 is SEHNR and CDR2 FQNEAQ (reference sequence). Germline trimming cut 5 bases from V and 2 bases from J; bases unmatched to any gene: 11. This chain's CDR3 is CASSPGTEARQETQYF. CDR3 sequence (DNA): TGTGCCAGCAGCCCTGGGACAGAGGCCCGACAAGAGACCCAGTACTTC.

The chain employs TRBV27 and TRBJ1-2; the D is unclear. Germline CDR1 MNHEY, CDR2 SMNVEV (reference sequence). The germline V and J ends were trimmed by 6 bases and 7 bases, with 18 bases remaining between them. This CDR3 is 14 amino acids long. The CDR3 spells CASRAGSFSAGYTF. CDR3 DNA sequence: TGTGCCAGCAGGGCCGGGTCCTTCTCAGCTGGCTACACCTTC.

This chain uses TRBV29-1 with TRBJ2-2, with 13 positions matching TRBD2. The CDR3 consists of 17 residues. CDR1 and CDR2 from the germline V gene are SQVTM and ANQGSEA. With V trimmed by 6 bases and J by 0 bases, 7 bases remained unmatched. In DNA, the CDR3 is TGCAGCGTAGTTTCGACTAGCGGGGGGACGAACACCGGGGAGCTGTTTTTT. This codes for CSVVSTSGGTNTGELFF.

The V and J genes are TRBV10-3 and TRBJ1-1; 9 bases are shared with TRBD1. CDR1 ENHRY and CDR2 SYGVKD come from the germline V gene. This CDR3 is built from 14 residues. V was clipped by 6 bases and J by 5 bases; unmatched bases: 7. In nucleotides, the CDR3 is TGTGCCATCAGCCCCCGGGACAGGGAGACTGAAGCTTTCTTT. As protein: CAISPRDRETEAFF.

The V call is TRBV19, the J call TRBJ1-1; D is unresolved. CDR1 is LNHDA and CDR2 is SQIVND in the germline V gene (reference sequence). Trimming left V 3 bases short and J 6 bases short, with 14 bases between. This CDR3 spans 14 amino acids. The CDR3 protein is CASSIQDGSAEAFF. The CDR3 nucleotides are TGTGCCAGTAGTATTCAGGATGGGAGCGCTGAAGCTTTCTTT. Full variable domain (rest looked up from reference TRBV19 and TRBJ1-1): DGGITQSPKYLFRKEGQNVTLSCEQNLNHDAMYWYRQDPGQGLRLIYYSQIVNDFQKGDIAEGYSVSREKKESFPLTVTSAQKNPTAFYLCASSIQDGSAEAFFGQGTRLTVV.

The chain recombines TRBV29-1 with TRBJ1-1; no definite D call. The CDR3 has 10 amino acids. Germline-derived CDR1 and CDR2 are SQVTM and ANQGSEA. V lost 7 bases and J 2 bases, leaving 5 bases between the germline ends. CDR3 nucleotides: TGCAGCGCCCTAAACACTGAAGCTTTCTTT. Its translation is CSALNTEAFF.

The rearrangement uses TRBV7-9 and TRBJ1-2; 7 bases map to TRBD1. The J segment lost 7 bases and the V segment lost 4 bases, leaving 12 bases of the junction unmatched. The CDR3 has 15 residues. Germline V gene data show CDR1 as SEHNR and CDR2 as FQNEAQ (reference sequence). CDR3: CASSYGDREVGGYTF. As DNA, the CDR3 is TGTGCCAGCAGCTACGGCGACAGGGAAGTAGGTGGCTACACCTTC.

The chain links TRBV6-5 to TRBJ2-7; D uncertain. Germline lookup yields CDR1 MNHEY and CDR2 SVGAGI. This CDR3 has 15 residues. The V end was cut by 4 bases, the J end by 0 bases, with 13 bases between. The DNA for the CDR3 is TGTGCCAGCAGTTTCTCAGTGAGTAGCTCCTACGAGCAGTACTTC. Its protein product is CASSFSVSSSYEQYF.